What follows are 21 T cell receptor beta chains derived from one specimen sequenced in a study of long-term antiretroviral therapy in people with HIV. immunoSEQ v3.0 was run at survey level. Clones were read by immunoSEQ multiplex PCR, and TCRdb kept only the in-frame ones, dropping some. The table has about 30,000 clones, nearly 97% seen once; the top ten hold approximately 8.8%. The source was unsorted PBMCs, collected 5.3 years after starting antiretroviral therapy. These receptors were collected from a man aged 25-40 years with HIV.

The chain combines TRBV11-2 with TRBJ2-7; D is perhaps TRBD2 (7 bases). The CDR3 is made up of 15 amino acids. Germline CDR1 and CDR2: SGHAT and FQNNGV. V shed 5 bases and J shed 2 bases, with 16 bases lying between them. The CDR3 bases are TGTGCCAGCAGCCTCCTCGGGGGGCCCACCTACGAGCAGTACTTC. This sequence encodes CASSLLGGPTYEQYF.

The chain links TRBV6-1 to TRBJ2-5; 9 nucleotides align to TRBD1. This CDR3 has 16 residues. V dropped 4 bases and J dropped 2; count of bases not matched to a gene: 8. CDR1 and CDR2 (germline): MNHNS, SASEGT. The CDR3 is CASSVIPGTGQETQYF. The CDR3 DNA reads TGTGCCAGCAGTGTAATTCCCGGGACAGGGCAAGAGACCCAGTACTTC.

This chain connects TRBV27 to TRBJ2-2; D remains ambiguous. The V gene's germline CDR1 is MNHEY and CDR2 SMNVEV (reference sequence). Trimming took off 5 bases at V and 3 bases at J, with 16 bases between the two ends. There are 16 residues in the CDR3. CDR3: CASSPLTLRDTGELFF. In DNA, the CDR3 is TGTGCCAGCAGTCCTCTGACACTCCGGGACACCGGGGAGCTGTTTTTT.

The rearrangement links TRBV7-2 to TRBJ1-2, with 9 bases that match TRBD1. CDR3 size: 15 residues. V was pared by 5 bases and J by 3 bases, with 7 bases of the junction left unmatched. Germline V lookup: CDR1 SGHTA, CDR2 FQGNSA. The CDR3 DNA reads TGTGCCAGCAGCGCAGGACAGGGGATCTACTATGGCTACACCTTC. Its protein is CASSAGQGIYYGYTF.

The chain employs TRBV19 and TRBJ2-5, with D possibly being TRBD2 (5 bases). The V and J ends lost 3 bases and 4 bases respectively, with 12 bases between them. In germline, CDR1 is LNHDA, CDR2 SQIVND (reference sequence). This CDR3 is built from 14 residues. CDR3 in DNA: TGTGCCAGTAGTATTCGGCTAGCTGTAGAGACCCAGTACTTC. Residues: CASSIRLAVETQYF.

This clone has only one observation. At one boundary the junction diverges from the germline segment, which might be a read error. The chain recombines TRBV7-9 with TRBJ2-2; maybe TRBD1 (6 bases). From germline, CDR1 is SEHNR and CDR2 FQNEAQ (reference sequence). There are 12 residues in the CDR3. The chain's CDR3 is CQGGLSTGELFF. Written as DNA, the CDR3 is TGCCAAGGGGGTCTCTCCACCGGGGAGCTGTTTTTT. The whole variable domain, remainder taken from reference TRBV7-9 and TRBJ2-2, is DTGVSQNPRHKITKRGQNVTFRCDPISEHNRLYWYRQTLGQGPEFLTYFQNEAQLEKSRLLSDRFSAERPKGSFSTLEIQRTEQGDSAMYLCQGGLSTGELFFGEGSRLTVL.

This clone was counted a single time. Written as DNA, the CDR3 is TGTGCCTGTTACAGCGCCTACGAGCAGTACTTC. Its protein is CACYSAYEQYF. The gene calls are TRBV30 and TRBJ2-7; D is ambiguous. With 6 bases removed from V and 2 bases from J, the gap between germline ends came to 8 bases. This CDR3 has 11 residues. The germline CDR1 and CDR2 sequences are GTSNPN and SVGIG (reference sequence).

The CDR3 spells CVDGRLRETQYF. The CDR3, as DNA: TGTGTCGATGGAAGGCTCCGGGAGACCCAGTACTTC. The chain recombines TRBV21-1 with TRBJ2-5. TRBV21-1 is a recognized pseudogene. The CDR3 has 12 residues.

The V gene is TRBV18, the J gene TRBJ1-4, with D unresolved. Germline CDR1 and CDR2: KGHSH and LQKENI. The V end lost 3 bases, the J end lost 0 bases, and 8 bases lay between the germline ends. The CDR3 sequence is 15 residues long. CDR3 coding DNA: TGTGCCAGCTCACCCAGTCAGCCAACTAATGAAAAACTGTTTTTT. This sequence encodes CASSPSQPTNEKLFF.

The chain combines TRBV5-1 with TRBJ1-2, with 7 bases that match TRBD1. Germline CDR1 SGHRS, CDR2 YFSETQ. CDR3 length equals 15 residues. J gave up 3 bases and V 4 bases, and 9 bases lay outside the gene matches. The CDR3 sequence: CASSLGQSYDYGYTF. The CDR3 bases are TGCGCCAGCAGCCTGGGACAGAGCTACGACTATGGCTACACCTTC.

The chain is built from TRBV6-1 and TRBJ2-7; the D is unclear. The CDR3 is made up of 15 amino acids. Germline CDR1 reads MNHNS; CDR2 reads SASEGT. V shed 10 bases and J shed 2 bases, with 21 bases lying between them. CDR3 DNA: TGTGCCACCCTAGAGGATTGGGCTATGACCTACGAGCAGTACTTC. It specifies CATLEDWAMTYEQYF.

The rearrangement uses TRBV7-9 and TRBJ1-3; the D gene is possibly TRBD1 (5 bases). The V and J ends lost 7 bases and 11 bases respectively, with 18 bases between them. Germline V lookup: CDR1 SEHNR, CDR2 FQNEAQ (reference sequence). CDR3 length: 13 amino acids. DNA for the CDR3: TGTGCCAGCACCGAAATACCGGACATCCCCATATATTTT. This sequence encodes CASTEIPDIPIYF.

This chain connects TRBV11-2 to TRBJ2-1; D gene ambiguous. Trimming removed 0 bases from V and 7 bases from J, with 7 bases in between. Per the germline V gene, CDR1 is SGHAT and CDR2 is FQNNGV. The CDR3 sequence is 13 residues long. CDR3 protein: CASSLEVLNEQFF. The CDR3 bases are TGTGCCAGCAGCTTAGAGGTGCTTAATGAGCAGTTCTTC.

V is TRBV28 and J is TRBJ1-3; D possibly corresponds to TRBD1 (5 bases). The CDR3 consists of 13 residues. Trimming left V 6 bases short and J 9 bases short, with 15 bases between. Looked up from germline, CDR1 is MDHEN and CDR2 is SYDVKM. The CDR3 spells CASSLGLGGTIYF. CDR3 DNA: TGTGCCAGCAGCCTGGGGCTAGGAGGCACCATATATTTT.

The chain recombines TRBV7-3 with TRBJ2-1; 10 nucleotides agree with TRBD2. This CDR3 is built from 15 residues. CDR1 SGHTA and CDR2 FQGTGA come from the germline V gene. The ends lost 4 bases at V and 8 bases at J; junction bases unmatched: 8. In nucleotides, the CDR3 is TGTGCCAGCAGCTCACAGCGGGGGGGCCCTTATGAGCAGTTCTTC. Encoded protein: CASSSQRGGPYEQFF.

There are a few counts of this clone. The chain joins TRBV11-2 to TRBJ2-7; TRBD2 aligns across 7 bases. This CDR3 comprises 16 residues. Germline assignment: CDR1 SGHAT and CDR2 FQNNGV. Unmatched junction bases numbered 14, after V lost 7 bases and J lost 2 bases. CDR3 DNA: TGTGCCAGCATCCCCAAAAGTCGGGGGAGGGCCTACGAGCAGTACTTC. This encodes CASIPKSRGRAYEQYF.

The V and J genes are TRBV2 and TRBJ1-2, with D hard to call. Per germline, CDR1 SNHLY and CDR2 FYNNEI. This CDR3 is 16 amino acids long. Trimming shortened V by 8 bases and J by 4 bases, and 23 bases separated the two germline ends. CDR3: CASLGAAREETYGYTF. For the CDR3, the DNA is TGTGCCAGCCTGGGCGCGGCGCGTGAAGAGACCTATGGCTACACCTTC.

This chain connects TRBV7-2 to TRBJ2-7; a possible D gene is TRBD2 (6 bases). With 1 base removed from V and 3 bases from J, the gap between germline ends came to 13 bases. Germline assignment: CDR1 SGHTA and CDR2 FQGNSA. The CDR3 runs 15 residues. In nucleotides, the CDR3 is TGTGCCAGCAGCTTAGTGCCTCTGGGGGGCTACGAGCAGTACTTC. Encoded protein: CASSLVPLGGYEQYF.

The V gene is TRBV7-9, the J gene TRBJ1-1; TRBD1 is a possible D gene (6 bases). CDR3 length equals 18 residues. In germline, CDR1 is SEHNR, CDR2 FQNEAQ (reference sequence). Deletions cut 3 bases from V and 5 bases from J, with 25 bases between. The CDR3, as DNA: TGTGCCAGCAGCTTGGATATCGGCTCGTGGACAGTAAAAACTGAAGCTTTCTTT. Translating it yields CASSLDIGSWTVKTEAFF.

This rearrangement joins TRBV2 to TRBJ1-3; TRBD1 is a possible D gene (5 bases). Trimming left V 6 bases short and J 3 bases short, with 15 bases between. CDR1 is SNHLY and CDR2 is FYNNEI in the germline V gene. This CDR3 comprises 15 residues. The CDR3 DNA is TGTGCCAGCAGGGGGACGCGGCCTAATGGAAACACCATATATTTT. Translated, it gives CASRGTRPNGNTIYF.

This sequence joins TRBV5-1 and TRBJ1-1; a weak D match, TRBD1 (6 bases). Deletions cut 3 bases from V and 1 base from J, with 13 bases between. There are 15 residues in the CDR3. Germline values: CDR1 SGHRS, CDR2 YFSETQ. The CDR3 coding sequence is TGCGCCAGCAGCTCAATAACAGGGACGAACACTGAAGCTTTCTTT. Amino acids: CASSSITGTNTEAFF.